These 4 T cell receptor beta chains originate from one sample sequenced in a study of T cell repertoires in cytomegalovirus infection. Each CDR3 protein is one row after TCRdb ran MiXCR on the reads. The profile shows fewer than 300,000 distinct CDR3 sequences, 25% of them singletons. The specimen was PBMCs. These receptors were taken from a human donor in good health (CMV status not recorded). Some clones in this sample may be carry-over from other donors' samples.

The CDR3 DNA follows: TGTGCCAGCATAGGGCTTCGGAATTCACCCCTCCACTTT. Translation: CASIGLRNSPLHF. The rearrangement uses TRBV28 and TRBJ1-6; no firm D call. Trimming took off 7 bases at V and 7 bases at J, with 11 bases between the two ends. The V gene's germline CDR1 is MDHEN and CDR2 SYDVKM. The CDR3 runs 13 residues.

Ten or more counts support this clonotype. The CDR3 nucleotides read TGTGCCAGCAGTCCCGCCCCACTTAGCGGGAGAGTCTACGAGCAGTACTTC. This encodes CASSPAPLSGRVYEQYF. The J gene is TRBJ2-7, the V gene TRBV6-1; 9 positions match TRBD2. The CDR3 loop spans 17 amino acids. Trimming took 5 bases from V and 3 from J; bases not matched to a gene: 14. Germline CDR1 reads MNHNS; CDR2 reads SASEGT.

V gene TRBV18 combines with J gene TRBJ2-3, with unresolved D. Germline loops: CDR1 KGHSH, CDR2 LQKENI. Trimming stripped 3 bases from V and 5 bases from J, with 6 bases between. This CDR3 contains 12 residues. The CDR3 coding sequence is TGTGCCAGCTCACCTGTAGAAGATACGCAGTATTTT. Translated: CASSPVEDTQYF.

The V gene is TRBV7-2, the J gene TRBJ2-3; D might be TRBD2 (5 bases). V shed 5 bases and J shed 1 base, with 10 bases lying between them. The CDR3 covers 14 residues. The germline CDR1 and CDR2 sequences are SGHTA and FQGNSA. The CDR3 DNA reads as TGTGCCAGCAGCAACGCCGGGGGCACAGATACGCAGTATTTT. It specifies CASSNAGGTDTQYF. The whole variable domain, filled in from reference TRBV7-2 and TRBJ2-3, reads GAGVSQSPSNKVTEKGKDVELRCDPISGHTALYWYRQSLGQGLEFLIYFQGNSAPDKSGLPSDRFSAERTGGSVSTLTIQRTQQEDSAVYLCASSNAGGTDTQYFGPGTRLTVL.